These 23 T cell receptor beta chains were all obtained from the same sample, sequenced in a study of T cell repertoires in cytomegalovirus infection. TCRdb recomputed calls from the reads with MiXCR, one row per CDR3 protein. Of 400,000 to 600,000 distinct CDR3 sequences in the sample, approximately 46% were seen once. No cognate antigen is known for these TCRs. The material sequenced was cultured PBMCs, taken from culture after CMV antigen stimulation. These receptors were taken from a human donor in good health (CMV status not recorded). Some clones in this sample may be carry-over from other donors' samples.

The rearrangement uses TRBV7-2 and TRBJ2-7; possibly TRBD1 or TRBD2 for D (5 bases each). Germline V lookup: CDR1 SGHTA, CDR2 FQGNSA. The CDR3 consists of 17 residues. The V end was cut by 0 bases, the J end by 5 bases, with 20 bases between. As DNA, the CDR3 is TGTGCCAGCAGCTTAGCGGGCAGGGCCGGACTGGGGGACGAGCAGTACTTC. Translated: CASSLAGRAGLGDEQYF.

This chain joins TRBV7-6 and TRBJ2-5; D gene unclear. This CDR3 comprises 13 residues. CDR1 and CDR2 from the germline V gene are SGHVS and FNYEAQ. V was shortened by 0 bases and J by 5 bases, with 7 bases between the two germline ends. CDR3 nucleotide sequence: TGTGCCAGCAGCTTAGCTGTCTGGGAGACCCAGTACTTC. Encoded protein: CASSLAVWETQYF.

This clonotype was recorded many times. The J gene is TRBJ2-1, the V gene TRBV7-2; D possibly matches TRBD1 or TRBD2 (6 bases each). V lost 1 base, J lost 12 bases, and 25 bases lay in between. The CDR3 runs 17 residues. Germline assignment: CDR1 SGHTA and CDR2 FQGNSA. CDR3 DNA: TGTGCCAGCAGCTTAGTCTCGGGGGCAGGGTCCAACCCCGGGCAGTTCTTC. It specifies CASSLVSGAGSNPGQFF.

In this sample, this clonotype turned up once. This chain links TRBV5-4 with TRBJ2-2; tentative D call: TRBD2 (5 bases). V was cut by 2 bases and J by 3 bases, with 11 bases left in between. Germline CDR1 and CDR2: SGHNT and YYREEE (reference sequence). The CDR3 contains 15 residues. This CDR3 is CASSFNTEDTGELFF. CDR3 DNA sequence: TGTGCCAGCAGCTTTAACACGGAGGACACCGGGGAGCTGTTTTTT.

This clonotype has a handful of counts. This rearrangement joins TRBV11-2 to TRBJ2-1; 8 nucleotides match TRBD2. Per germline, CDR1 SGHAT and CDR2 FQNNGV. J was trimmed by 3 bases and V by 5 bases; bases with no gene match: 18. This CDR3 spans 19 amino acids. This CDR3 reads CASSPGRTGAGVLYNEQFF. The CDR3 DNA is TGTGCCAGCAGCCCAGGGCGGACGGGAGCGGGAGTTCTCTACAATGAGCAGTTCTTC.

The chain links TRBV5-1 to TRBJ2-1, with 7 positions matching TRBD1. J lost 7 bases, V lost 4 bases, and 11 bases had no gene match. This CDR3 has 15 residues. Looked up from germline, CDR1 is SGHRS and CDR2 is YFSETQ. The CDR3 sequence is CASSLDRDRRNEQFF. Here the CDR3 DNA reads TGCGCCAGCAGCCTCGACCGGGACAGAAGAAATGAGCAGTTCTTC.

This clonotype has just a few counts. The rearrangement uses TRBV7-4 and TRBJ2-2, with 9 positions matching TRBD1. V trimming: 5 bases; J trimming: 7 bases; junction bases outside the gene matches: 14. The germline V gene encodes CDR1 SGHVT and CDR2 SQSDAQ. The length of the CDR3 is 17 residues. The DNA of the CDR3 is TGTGCCAGCAGCCAAATTAACAGGGGGCGTCCTTTCGGGGAGCTGTTTTTT. It codes for CASSQINRGRPFGELFF.

This clonotype was seen more than once but under ten times. The rearrangement joins TRBV7-6 to TRBJ2-7; D not resolved. Trimming pared 4 bases from V and 3 bases from J, leaving 13 bases between. This CDR3 region has 14 residues. Germline V lookup: CDR1 SGHVS, CDR2 FNYEAQ. CDR3 region: CASSSQAGDYEQYF. The CDR3 region has the DNA TGTGCCAGCAGCTCTCAGGCCGGAGACTACGAGCAGTACTTC.

A few counts support this clonotype. At one end the junction does not follow the germline gene, possibly because of a read error. The CDR3 region has the DNA TGTGCCAGCAGCCCCCAAAGAGGGCAGGGAAGCACCATATATTTT. Translating it yields CASSPQRGQGSTIYF. The chain uses TRBV7-2 and TRBJ1-3; tentative D call: TRBD1 (5 bases). This CDR3 is built from 15 residues. The germline V gene has CDR1 SGHTA and CDR2 FQGNSA.

The chain carries TRBV4-1 and TRBJ2-7, with 11 bases lining up with TRBD2. Germline V gene lookup returns CDR1 MGHRA and CDR2 YSYEKL. The CDR3 runs to 17 residues. Germline trimming cut 0 bases from V and 2 bases from J; bases unmatched to any gene: 6. The CDR3 loop reads CASSQDTLAGGPYEQYF. CDR3 coding DNA: TGCGCCAGCAGCCAAGACACCTTAGCGGGGGGGCCCTACGAGCAGTACTTC.

This chain links TRBV7-6 with TRBJ2-1, with D perhaps being TRBD1 or TRBD2 (7 bases each). The CDR3 length is 17 residues. V dropped 5 bases and J dropped 10 bases, with 27 bases sitting between them. Germline CDR1 SGHVS, CDR2 FNYEAQ. This CDR3 is CASSPGPDREGGEEQFF. In nucleotides, the CDR3 is TGTGCCAGCAGCCCGGGCCCCGACAGGGAGGGTGGTGAGGAGCAGTTCTTC.

This chain connects TRBV12-3 or TRBV12-4 to TRBJ2-7; D is unresolved. V lost 3 bases, J lost 5 bases, and 8 bases lay in between. This CDR3 has 12 amino acids. The CDR3 DNA reads as TGTGCCAGCAGTTTTGGGCAGAACGAGCAGTACTTC. Translating it yields CASSFGQNEQYF.

This clonotype was seen a handful of times. J is TRBJ1-2 and V is TRBV12-3 or TRBV12-4, with 10 bases identical to TRBD1. The CDR3 extends over 14 amino acids. V gave up 6 bases and J gave up 2 bases; unmatched junction bases: 3. The chain's CDR3 is CASSPDRGNYGYTF. The DNA of the CDR3 is TGTGCCAGCAGCCCGGACAGGGGGAACTATGGCTACACCTTC.

V gene TRBV5-8 combines with J gene TRBJ2-7, with TRBD2 as a possible D gene (5 bases). Looked up from germline, CDR1 is SGHTS and CDR2 is YDEGEE. The length of the CDR3 is 13 residues. V lost 6 bases, J lost 7 bases, and 17 bases lay in between. The CDR3 sequence: CASTDLRAGEQYF. The CDR3 nucleotides are TGTGCCAGCACCGACCTCCGGGCGGGTGAGCAGTACTTC.

This clonotype was counted ten times or more. The chain recombines TRBV28 with TRBJ1-6; D is undetermined. Between the trimmed V and J ends, which lost 4 bases and 6 bases, there was a span of 10 bases. Germline CDR1 is MDHEN and CDR2 is SYDVKM. There are 14 residues in the CDR3. CDR3 in amino acids: CASSSGGTNSPLHF. In nucleotides, the CDR3 is TGTGCCAGCAGTTCAGGTGGAACTAATTCACCCCTCCACTTT.

The genes are TRBV20-1 and TRBJ1-6; D may be TRBD1 (6 bases). Trimming left V 0 bases short and J 7 bases short, with 10 bases between. Germline CDR1 is DFQATT and CDR2 is SNEGSKA (reference sequence). CDR3 length: 14 residues. The CDR3 region has the DNA TGCAGTGCTAGAGAACCAGGGGCAAATTCACCCCTCCACTTT. Protein sequence: CSAREPGANSPLHF.

The chain employs TRBV4-3 and TRBJ1-2; the match to TRBD1 covers 11 bases. The CDR3 sequence is 17 residues long. Germline CDR1 reads LGHNA; CDR2 reads YSLEER. V shed 4 bases and J 8 bases; nucleotides not matched to a gene: 15. This chain's CDR3 is CASSRQRGQGGGGGYTF. Here the CDR3 DNA reads TGCGCCAGCAGCCGCCAACGGGGACAGGGGGGGGGGGGCGGCTACACCTTC.

The chain combines TRBV12-3 or TRBV12-4 with TRBJ2-3; possible D gene TRBD2, 5 bases. Deletions cut 6 bases from V and 6 bases from J, with 10 bases between. This CDR3 has 12 amino acids. The CDR3 spells CASRKGADTQYF. DNA for the CDR3: TGTGCCAGCAGAAAGGGAGCCGATACGCAGTATTTT.

CDR3 loop: CASSLEQVQYF. The DNA for the CDR3 is TGTGCCAGCAGCTTAGAACAGGTGCAGTACTTC. The chain carries TRBV7-6 and TRBJ2-7; maybe TRBD1 (5 bases). V lost 1 base, J lost 9 bases, and 7 bases lay in between. Germline V gene sequence: CDR1 SGHVS, CDR2 FNYEAQ. CDR3 length equals 11 residues.

V usage is TRBV5-4 and J usage is TRBJ2-5, with TRBD2 as a possible D gene (5 bases). Trimming pared 3 bases from V and 5 bases from J, leaving 17 bases between. In germline, CDR1 is SGHNT, CDR2 YYREEE (reference sequence). The CDR3 is 15 amino acids. This chain's CDR3 is CASSSARAAGETQYF. The CDR3, as DNA: TGTGCCAGCAGCTCCGCGAGGGCAGCTGGGGAGACCCAGTACTTC.

The table lists this clonotype with a few counts. One junction end does not reproduce the germline sequence, and a read error may be involved. V is TRBV7-2 and J is TRBJ2-1; either TRBD1 or TRBD2 may fit D (5 bases each). The CDR3 runs to 18 residues. Germline V gene lookup returns CDR1 SGHTA and CDR2 FQGNSA. The CDR3 DNA sequence: TGTGCCAGCAGCCTAGCCCCCGGGACCCCCGTGTGGTACAATGAGCAGTTCTTC. Translating gives CASSLAPGTPVWYNEQFF.

The chain carries TRBV12-3 or TRBV12-4 and TRBJ1-1; 8 bases are shared with TRBD1. V was clipped by 3 bases and J by 4 bases; unmatched bases: 4. The CDR3 is 14 residues long. Here the CDR3 DNA reads TGTGCCAGCAGTTTTAGGACAGGGCGCACTGAAGCTTTCTTT. As protein: CASSFRTGRTEAFF.

This clonotype was seen once. This chain links TRBV28 with TRBJ2-7; perhaps TRBD1 as D (5 bases). V lost 5 bases, J lost 2 bases, and 13 bases lay in between. The CDR3 covers 14 residues. Per the germline V gene, CDR1 is MDHEN and CDR2 is SYDVKM. CDR3 residues: CASSLRDEAYEQYF. CDR3 DNA: TGTGCCAGCAGTCTCAGGGATGAGGCCTACGAGCAGTACTTC.